The rows below give T cell receptor beta chains drawn from one sample of a study of blood T cell repertoires in COVID-19. The data were produced by immunoSEQ multiplex PCR, yet TCRdb's version contains in-frame clones alone and is incomplete. The sample comprises some 230,000 clones, 86% of which are singletons, and 2.2% rests with the top ten. Sample: peripheral blood. The receptors shown here come from a man younger than 40 who had recovered from COVID-19. The CDR3 runs from the conserved cysteine through the conserved F or W.

CDR3aa: CASSGGGAGGTGELFF; v_gene: TRBV5-4; len: 16; j_gene: TRBJ2-2
CDR3aa: CATSDLHRLVYEQYF; v_gene: TRBV24-1; len: 15; j_gene: TRBJ2-7
CDR3aa: CASSLYPLGGAGYTF; v_gene: TRBV27; len: 15; j_gene: TRBJ1-2
CDR3aa: CASSFSAGSYNNEQFF; v_gene: TRBV7-9; len: 16; j_gene: TRBJ2-1
CDR3aa: CASSPGGPWEKLFF; v_gene: TRBV5-1; len: 14; j_gene: TRBJ1-4
CDR3aa: CASSIHRGADTEAFF; v_gene: TRBV7-9; len: 15; j_gene: TRBJ1-1
CDR3aa: CASSQLSTPENLNYGYTF; v_gene: TRBV4-2; len: 18; j_gene: TRBJ1-2
CDR3aa: CASSWDRYDEQFF; v_gene: TRBV27; len: 13; j_gene: TRBJ2-1
CDR3aa: CASSQQGHGYEQYF; v_gene: TRBV5-5; len: 14; j_gene: TRBJ2-7
CDR3aa: CASRDRVTDTQYF; v_gene: TRBV4-3; len: 13; j_gene: TRBJ2-3
CDR3aa: CASSLGRGEQYF; v_gene: TRBV5-1; len: 12; j_gene: TRBJ2-7
CDR3aa: CASQVAPATNEKLFF; v_gene: TRBV6-5; len: 15; j_gene: TRBJ1-4
CDR3aa: CASSSWGDTDTQYF; v_gene: TRBV25-1; len: 14; j_gene: TRBJ2-3
CDR3aa: CASRGLVEQFF; v_gene: TRBV7-9; len: 11; j_gene: TRBJ2-1
CDR3aa: CAISTPGLAGTDTQYF; v_gene: TRBV10-3; len: 16; j_gene: TRBJ2-3
CDR3aa: CASSLRGFYEQYF; v_gene: TRBV3-1/TRBV3-2; len: 13; j_gene: TRBJ2-7
CDR3aa: CASSFSGGFINNEQFF; v_gene: TRBV6-6; len: 16; j_gene: TRBJ2-1
CDR3aa: CASSPTDIDSPLHF; v_gene: TRBV18; len: 14; j_gene: TRBJ1-6
CDR3aa: CASSHRGRILAGGLSYNEQFF; v_gene: TRBV19; len: 21; j_gene: TRBJ2-1
CDR3aa: CASSYGLAETQYF; v_gene: TRBV7-9; len: 13; j_gene: TRBJ2-5
CDR3aa: CASSSYDGANVLTF; v_gene: TRBV6-2/TRBV6-3; len: 14; j_gene: TRBJ2-6
CDR3aa: CASSEPGLGETQQYF; v_gene: TRBV10-1; len: 15; j_gene: TRBJ2-7
CDR3aa: CASSPLGGGNQRGTEAFF; v_gene: TRBV21-1; len: 18; j_gene: TRBJ1-1